The 28 T cell receptor beta chains reported below all come from one sample, sequenced in a study of T cell responses to AZD1222 COVID-19 vaccine (dated by TCRdb to the early 2020s). Reading the label with the study, this specimen's time point is: baseline before first vaccination. The library was obtained by the immunoSEQ multiplex PCR assay. TCRdb stores this immuneACCESS table with in-frame sequences only. Part of the clones is absent; in the studies checked, under half of the shortfall reflects unresolved V genes, and no reason is known for the rest. The sample data list around 100,000 clones, and under 95% of these were observed just once. The ten top clones hold roughly 1.2% of the sample. The source material was peripheral blood, sampled on day 0 of AZD1222 vaccination. All receptors derive from an adult in good health.

This chain links TRBV5-1 with TRBJ1-1, with no clear D. V shed 0 bases and J shed 1 base, with 10 bases lying between them. The CDR3 contains 15 residues. The germline CDR1 and CDR2 sequences are SGHRS and YFSETQ. The CDR3 DNA reads as TGCGCCAGCAGCTTGGGTGGGTTGTCGAACACTGAAGCTTTCTTT. Residues: CASSLGGLSNTEAFF.

This chain joins TRBV24-1 and TRBJ2-7, with unresolved D. Germline-derived CDR1 and CDR2 are KGHDR and SFDVKD. The V end was cut by 5 bases, the J end by 4 bases, with 8 bases between. This CDR3 has 12 amino acids. The CDR3, as DNA: TGTGCCACCAGTGGAGACGGTTACGAGCAGTACTTC. This sequence encodes CATSGDGYEQYF.

The genes are TRBV6-2 or TRBV6-3 and TRBJ1-6; D is unclear. The CDR3 length is 15 residues. Trimming took 5 bases from V and 7 from J, leaving 15 bases between them. Germline CDR1 reads MNHEY; CDR2 reads SVGEGT. CDR3 sequence: CASSTLRTGNSPLHF. The CDR3, as DNA: TGTGCCAGCAGTACCCTTCGGACGGGGAATTCACCCCTCCACTTT.

V is TRBV7-2 and J is TRBJ2-2; D is possibly TRBD1 or TRBD2 (6 bases each). CDR3 size: 17 residues. Germline CDR1 reads SGHTA; CDR2 reads FQGNSA. Trimming took off 1 base at V and 4 bases at J, with 16 bases between the two ends. The CDR3 loop reads CASSLGGAGGGTGELFF. As DNA, the CDR3 is TGTGCCAGCAGCTTAGGTGGAGCCGGGGGCGGCACCGGGGAGCTGTTTTTT.

This clone was seen a handful of times. The rearrangement links TRBV10-3 to TRBJ2-5, with no clear D. Germline-derived CDR1 and CDR2 are ENHRY and SYGVKD. V shed 11 bases and J shed 4 bases, with 11 bases lying between them. There are 11 residues in the CDR3. This CDR3 is CAVLKGETQYF. Written as DNA, the CDR3 is TGTGCCGTGTTGAAGGGAGAGACCCAGTACTTC.

V is TRBV6-5 and J is TRBJ2-2; either TRBD1 or TRBD2 may supply D (5 bases each). The CDR3 covers 15 residues. Deletions cut 7 bases from V and 5 bases from J, with 17 bases between. Germline loops: CDR1 MNHEY, CDR2 SVGAGI. This CDR3 reads CASTPERGWTGELFF. CDR3 sequence (DNA): TGTGCCAGCACCCCTGAGAGGGGCTGGACCGGGGAGCTGTTTTTT.

The rearrangement joins TRBV9 to TRBJ2-1, with D unclear. The germline CDR1 and CDR2 sequences are SGDLS and YYNGEE. This CDR3 region has 13 residues. V was cut by 1 base and J by 8 bases, with 10 bases left in between. CDR3 loop: CASSVQARDEQFF. CDR3 in DNA: TGTGCCAGCAGCGTACAGGCTAGGGATGAGCAGTTCTTC.

This chain joins TRBV5-1 and TRBJ1-2, with D tentatively TRBD1 (5 bases). V lost 4 bases, J lost 4 bases, and 11 bases lay in between. The CDR3 consists of 13 residues. The germline V gene has CDR1 SGHRS and CDR2 YFSETQ. The CDR3 sequence is CASSEPTVYGYTF. The DNA for the CDR3 is TGCGCCAGCAGCGAGCCGACAGTCTATGGCTACACCTTC.

The chain combines TRBV19 with TRBJ2-7; possible D gene TRBD1, 8 bases. The CDR3 consists of 19 residues. Germline V gene data show CDR1 as LNHDA and CDR2 as SQIVND (reference sequence). Trimming removed 5 bases from V and 2 bases from J, with 28 bases in between. CDR3 amino acids: CASSVAGTGIPGGTYEQYF. The CDR3 DNA is TGTGCCAGTAGTGTAGCCGGGACAGGCATTCCCGGGGGGACCTACGAGCAGTACTTC.

The V and J genes are TRBV6-6 and TRBJ1-1, with TRBD1 matching 9 bases. The CDR3 covers 16 residues. Losses at the gene ends were 4 bases for V and 1 base for J; bases not matched to a gene: 7. Per germline, CDR1 MNHNY and CDR2 SVGAGI (reference sequence). This chain's CDR3 is CASSSSDRGWNTEAFF. The CDR3 coding sequence is TGTGCCAGCAGTTCCTCTGACAGGGGGTGGAACACTGAAGCTTTCTTT.

This clone appeared a single time. The J gene is TRBJ1-5, the V gene TRBV19, with D unresolved. CDR1 LNHDA and CDR2 SQIVND come from the germline V gene (reference sequence). The V and J ends lost 1 base and 3 bases respectively, with 7 bases between them. The CDR3 is 14 amino acids. As DNA, the CDR3 is TGTGCCAGTAGTATAGTCTATCCCAATCAGCCCCAGCATTTT. This sequence encodes CASSIVYPNQPQHF.

The rearrangement links TRBV18 to TRBJ1-2, with TRBD1 matching over 7 bases. The V segment lost 6 bases and the J segment 8 bases; nucleotides outside the gene matches: 9. Germline CDR1 and CDR2: KGHSH and LQKENI. There are 13 residues in the CDR3. The CDR3 loop reads CASSRDSSKGYTF. For the CDR3, the DNA is TGTGCCAGCTCGAGGGACAGCTCTAAGGGCTACACCTTC.

The rearrangement uses TRBV7-2 and TRBJ2-7; TRBD1 agrees at 9 bases. V was clipped by 4 bases and J by 7 bases; unmatched bases: 11. Germline V gene lookup returns CDR1 SGHTA and CDR2 FQGNSA. The length of the CDR3 is 15 residues. This chain's CDR3 is CASSSGLQGAQEQYF. CDR3 nucleotide sequence: TGTGCCAGCAGCTCCGGACTACAGGGGGCGCAGGAGCAGTACTTC.

This chain joins TRBV29-1 and TRBJ1-2, with unresolved D. The CDR3 is 12 residues long. The V gene's germline CDR1 is SQVTM and CDR2 ANQGSEA. Deletions cut 4 bases from V and 5 bases from J, with 11 bases between. CDR3 coding DNA: TGCAGCGTTGGGGTAGGAGGATATGGCTACACCTTC. This gives the protein CSVGVGGYGYTF.

The chain has TRBV5-1 and TRBJ1-4, with a weak D call TRBD1 (6 bases). The V gene lost 4 bases and the J gene lost 4 bases, with 14 bases spanning the gap. The CDR3 extends over 15 amino acids. CDR1 is SGHRS, CDR2 YFSETQ, per germline. The CDR3 nucleotides read TGCGCCAGCAGCCCGGGTCAGGGGTATAATGAAAAACTGTTTTTT. This gives the protein CASSPGQGYNEKLFF.

The chain carries TRBV29-1 and TRBJ1-5; maybe TRBD1 (6 bases). The CDR3 consists of 12 residues. Germline-derived CDR1 and CDR2 are SQVTM and ANQGSEA. V lost 7 bases and J 3 bases, leaving 10 bases between the germline ends. CDR3 region: CSARDTNQPQHF. The CDR3 DNA is TGCAGCGCCCGGGACACCAATCAGCCCCAGCATTTT.

The genes are TRBV15 and TRBJ1-4; TRBD1 matches at 11 bases. The CDR3 spans 16 residues. The ends lost 1 base at V and 7 bases at J; junction bases unmatched: 5. CDR1 is LNHNV and CDR2 is YYDKDF in the germline V gene (reference sequence). The DNA of the CDR3 is TGTGCCACCAGCAGAGCCGGACAGGGGGCAGCTGAAAAACTGTTTTTT. Protein: CATSRAGQGAAEKLFF.

The CDR3 region is CASSRDRVSGAFF. CDR3 coding DNA: TGTGCCAGCAGCCGGGACAGGGTATCGGGAGCTTTCTTT. The chain employs TRBV13 and TRBJ1-1; 9 nucleotides line up with TRBD1. Trimming cost V 5 bases and J 10 bases; bases outside gene matches: 8. CDR3 length equals 13 residues. Germline CDR1 reads PRHDT; CDR2 reads FYEKMQ (reference sequence).

This rearrangement joins TRBV18 to TRBJ1-6; 7 nucleotides align to TRBD1. Trimming cost V 3 bases and J 7 bases; bases outside gene matches: 3. CDR3 length: 14 amino acids. Germline CDR1 KGHSH, CDR2 LQKENI. CDR3 DNA: TGTGCCAGCTCACCGGACAGGCGAAATTCACCCCTCCACTTT. This translates into CASSPDRRNSPLHF.

The sample holds one count of this clone. The rearrangement joins TRBV25-1 to TRBJ1-4; 10 bases are shared with TRBD1. The CDR3 has 15 residues. The germline V gene encodes CDR1 MGHDK and CDR2 SYGVNS. The junction had 6 bases not matched to a gene; V was cut back by 4 bases and J by 7 bases. CDR3 in amino acids: CASSAPGQGSEKLFF. Written as DNA, the CDR3 is TGTGCCAGCAGTGCTCCGGGACAGGGGAGTGAAAAACTGTTTTTT.

The V gene is TRBV5-1, the J gene TRBJ2-5; perhaps D is TRBD1 or TRBD2 (6 bases each). With 6 bases removed from V and 4 bases from J, the gap between germline ends came to 19 bases. Looked up from germline, CDR1 is SGHRS and CDR2 is YFSETQ. The CDR3 covers 15 residues. The DNA for the CDR3 is TGCGCCAGCAATCCACTAGCTGGGGGCAGAGAGACCCAGTACTTC. Its translation: CASNPLAGGRETQYF.

The J gene is TRBJ2-3, the V gene TRBV7-9, with 8 bases that match TRBD2. Per germline, CDR1 SEHNR and CDR2 FQNEAQ (reference sequence). This CDR3 has 14 residues. The V segment lost 3 bases and the J segment 5 bases; nucleotides outside the gene matches: 4. CDR3 sequence reads: CASSFGLAGDTQYF. The CDR3 nucleotides are TGTGCCAGCAGCTTTGGTCTAGCGGGAGATACGCAGTATTTT.

Only a few counts were recorded for this clone. The genes are TRBV4-2 and TRBJ2-7; 9 positions match TRBD2. CDR3 size: 16 residues. Germline trimming cut 0 bases from V and 5 bases from J; bases unmatched to any gene: 8. The germline V gene encodes CDR1 LGHNA and CDR2 YNFKEQ. The CDR3: CASSQDRASGADEQYF. CDR3 in DNA: TGTGCCAGCAGCCAAGATCGGGCTAGCGGGGCAGACGAGCAGTACTTC.

The rearrangement uses TRBV7-2 and TRBJ2-7; 9 nucleotides align to TRBD2. V lost 0 bases and J lost 3; bases outside the gene matches: 6. This CDR3 comprises 16 residues. Germline V gene sequence: CDR1 SGHTA, CDR2 FQGNSA. CDR3 protein: CASSLAPSGAGYEQYF. CDR3 coding DNA: TGTGCCAGCAGCTTAGCTCCTAGCGGGGCCGGCTACGAGCAGTACTTC.

The chain recombines TRBV5-1 with TRBJ2-5; D possibly corresponds to TRBD2 (6 bases). Germline lookup yields CDR1 SGHRS and CDR2 YFSETQ. V dropped 5 bases and J dropped 1 base, with 15 bases sitting between them. The CDR3 loop spans 15 amino acids. As DNA, the CDR3 is TGCGCCAGCAGTGGAGGGGATGTCGTCCAAGAGACCCAGTACTTC. Protein product: CASSGGDVVQETQYF.

This clone was detected only once. The rearrangement joins TRBV6-5 to TRBJ1-5; TRBD1 matches 7 bases. Germline V gives CDR1 MNHEY, CDR2 SVGAGI. The CDR3 runs 15 residues. V lost 8 bases to trimming and J lost 4 bases; unmatched junction nucleotides: 11. In nucleotides, the CDR3 is TGTGCCAGCTCCAGGGGGACTGGGGGGAATCAGCCCCAGCATTTT. It codes for CASSRGTGGNQPQHF.

V is TRBV19 and J is TRBJ1-1; 8 nucleotides match TRBD1. V shed 4 bases and J 1 base; nucleotides not matched to a gene: 5. This CDR3 contains 15 residues. Per germline, CDR1 LNHDA and CDR2 SQIVND (reference sequence). CDR3 sequence (DNA): TGTGCCAGTAGTACTACAGGGGGAAGGAACACTGAAGCTTTCTTT. Translation: CASSTTGGRNTEAFF.

This clone was recorded only once. The J gene is TRBJ1-4, the V gene TRBV19, with D perhaps TRBD1 (5 bases). The ends were cut back, 7 bases at V and 8 bases at J, with 14 bases in the middle. The length of the CDR3 is 13 residues. Germline V lookup: CDR1 LNHDA, CDR2 SQIVND (reference sequence). The CDR3 DNA is TGTGCCAGTAAGTCGGGGGGAGAAGAAAAACTGTTTTTT. Translated, it gives CASKSGGEEKLFF.